This entry concerns a single T cell receptor beta chain. The data were taken from a study of shared clonotypes between healthy human individuals. CD45RO-negative, CCR7-positively selected cells formed the naive CD8 fraction, excluding terminally differentiated effector memory CD45RA+ cells. The donors, all of them Caucasian adults, lived in Nashville, Tennessee. A roughly 200 ng quantity of DNA, tens of thousands of T cell genomes, went into the sorted-subset replicate PCRs. Clones were sequenced by immunoSEQ multiplex PCR, and TCRdb holds only the in-frame ones, with some missing. This table holds about 650,000 clones, 95% found once. The receptor was isolated from a woman aged 25-40 years in good health. Sequenced: naive CD8+ T cells sorted from blood.

DNA for the CDR3: TGTGCCAGCAGCGAAACTCCGGGACTACCCAATGAGCAGTTCTTC. It specifies CASSETPGLPNEQFF. The chain joins TRBV6-4 to TRBJ2-1, with TRBD2 identical over 7 bases. J lost 6 bases, V lost 6 bases, and 11 bases had no gene match. The CDR3 contains 15 residues. Germline V gives CDR1 MRHNA, CDR2 SNTAGT.